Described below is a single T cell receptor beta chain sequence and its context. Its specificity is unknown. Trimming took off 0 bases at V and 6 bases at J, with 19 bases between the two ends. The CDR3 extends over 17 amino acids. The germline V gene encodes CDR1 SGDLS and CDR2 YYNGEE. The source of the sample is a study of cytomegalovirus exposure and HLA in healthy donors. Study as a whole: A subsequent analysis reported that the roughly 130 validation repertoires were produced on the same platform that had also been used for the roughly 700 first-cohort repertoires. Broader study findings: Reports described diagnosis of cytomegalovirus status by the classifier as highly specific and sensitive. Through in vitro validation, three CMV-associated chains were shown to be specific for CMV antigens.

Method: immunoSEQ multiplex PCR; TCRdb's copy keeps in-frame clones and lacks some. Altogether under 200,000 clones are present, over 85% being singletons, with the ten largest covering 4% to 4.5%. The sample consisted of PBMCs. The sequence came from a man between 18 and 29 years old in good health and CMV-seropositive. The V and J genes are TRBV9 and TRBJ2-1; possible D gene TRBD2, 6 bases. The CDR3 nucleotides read TGTGCCAGCAGCGTAGGACTAGACAGTCAGAATCGCAATGAGCAGTTCTTC. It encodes CASSVGLDSQNRNEQFF.